This entry lists 26 T cell receptor beta chains sequenced from one sample in a study of cytomegalovirus exposure and HLA in healthy donors. The PCR made use of 60 Vbeta and 13 Jbeta primers. Method: immunoSEQ multiplex PCR; TCRdb's copy keeps in-frame clones and lacks some. Recorded here are over 90,000 clones; the top ten clones represent about 3%. The specimen was PBMCs. The receptors derive from a man in his forties in good health and CMV-seronegative.

The chain couples TRBV7-9 to TRBJ1-5; D is undetermined. The germline V gene encodes CDR1 SEHNR and CDR2 FQNEAQ (reference sequence). Trimming cost V 1 base and J 0 bases, with 13 bases left between them. The CDR3 consists of 17 residues. CDR3 residues: CASSLGTGSPSNQPQHF. CDR3 DNA sequence: TGTGCCAGCAGCTTAGGGACTGGCAGTCCTAGCAATCAGCCCCAGCATTTT.

This rearrangement joins TRBV11-3 to TRBJ2-7, with a tentative D call TRBD2 (6 bases). The CDR3 sequence is 13 residues long. The ends were cut back, 5 bases at V and 5 bases at J, with 13 bases in the middle. Germline assignment: CDR1 SGHNT and CDR2 YENEEA. In nucleotides, the CDR3 is TGTGCCAGCAGCCCCCGGGGGAGACACGAGCAGTACTTC. It is translated as CASSPRGRHEQYF.

The rearrangement joins TRBV6-5 to TRBJ2-7; maybe TRBD2 (5 bases). Trimming took 0 bases from V and 7 from J, leaving 10 bases between them. The germline V gene encodes CDR1 MNHEY and CDR2 SVGAGI. CDR3 length: 13 residues. CDR3 in amino acids: CASSYSSPGEQYF. CDR3 in DNA: TGTGCCAGCAGTTACTCGTCCCCGGGGGAGCAGTACTTC.

The V call is TRBV7-2, the J call TRBJ2-7; the match to TRBD1 covers 9 bases. CDR1 and CDR2 (germline): SGHTA, FQGNSA. The CDR3 totals 15 residues. J lost 5 bases, V lost 5 bases, and 10 bases had no gene match. The CDR3 sequence: CASSPRDRVVDEQYF. CDR3 nucleotide sequence: TGTGCCAGCAGCCCCCGGGACAGGGTGGTCGACGAGCAGTACTTC.

The chain uses TRBV27 and TRBJ2-5, with a possible D match to TRBD1 (6 bases). Germline assignment: CDR1 MNHEY and CDR2 SMNVEV (reference sequence). The V and J ends lost 5 bases and 1 base respectively, with 11 bases between them. The CDR3 spans 14 residues. CDR3 region: CASSPQGFQETQYF. The DNA of the CDR3 is TGTGCCAGCAGTCCACAGGGTTTCCAAGAGACCCAGTACTTC.

The chain links TRBV14 to TRBJ2-2, with TRBD1 matching over 9 bases. This CDR3 has 17 amino acids. In germline, CDR1 is SGHDN, CDR2 FVKESK. Losses at the gene ends were 2 bases for V and 4 bases for J; bases not matched to a gene: 8. The CDR3 here is CASSQKTGGFSTGELFF. The CDR3 DNA reads TGTGCCAGCAGCCAAAAAACAGGGGGCTTTAGCACCGGGGAGCTGTTTTTT. Full variable domain (outside the CDR3, taken from reference TRBV14 and TRBJ2-2): EAGVTQFPSHSVIEKGQTVTLRCDPISGHDNLYWYRRVMGKEIKFLLHFVKESKQDESGMPNNRFLAERTGGTYSTLKVQPAELEDSGVYFCASSQKTGGFSTGELFFGEGSRLTVL.

The rearrangement links TRBV7-2 to TRBJ2-7, with TRBD2 matching over 9 bases. Germline CDR1 reads SGHTA; CDR2 reads FQGNSA. The CDR3 is 14 residues long. With V trimmed by 1 base and J by 7 bases, 5 bases remained unmatched. In DNA form, the CDR3 reads TGTGCCAGCAGCTTAGGAGCGGGGGGTCGGGAGCAGTACTTC. Translation: CASSLGAGGREQYF.

This chain's CDR3 is CASSSDTDEAFF. In nucleotides, the CDR3 is TGTGCCAGCAGCTCTGACACCGATGAAGCTTTCTTT. V gene TRBV7-9 combines with J gene TRBJ1-1, with no clear D. V was clipped by 4 bases and J by 7 bases, with 10 bases between them. This CDR3 has 12 residues. Germline V CDR1 and CDR2: SEHNR, FQNEAQ (reference sequence).

This chain uses TRBV27 with TRBJ2-7; possible D gene TRBD2, 5 bases. This CDR3 comprises 15 residues. V lost 1 base, J lost 2 bases, and 12 bases lay in between. CDR1 and CDR2 from the germline V gene are MNHEY and SMNVEV (reference sequence). CDR3 in amino acids: CASSLWSRAAYEQYF. For the CDR3, the DNA is TGTGCCAGCAGTTTATGGTCGAGGGCCGCCTACGAGCAGTACTTC.

V usage is TRBV2 and J usage is TRBJ1-2, with D perhaps TRBD1 (6 bases). Germline CDR1 reads SNHLY; CDR2 reads FYNNEI. Trimming pared 6 bases from V and 4 bases from J, leaving 12 bases between. CDR3 length equals 13 residues. Written as DNA, the CDR3 is TGTGCCAGCAGAGAACGGGACACCTATGGCTACACCTTC. As protein: CASRERDTYGYTF.

The genes are TRBV6-5 and TRBJ1-6; TRBD1 matches 8 bases. The CDR3 length is 15 residues. Unmatched junction bases numbered 9, after V lost 4 bases and J lost 10 bases. Germline values: CDR1 MNHEY, CDR2 SVGAGI. CDR3 loop: CASSFAGTGVSPLHF. The CDR3 coding sequence is TGTGCCAGCAGTTTTGCCGGGACAGGAGTGTCACCCCTCCACTTT.

The J gene is TRBJ2-4, the V gene TRBV29-1, with D maybe TRBD1 (7 bases). Deletions cut 7 bases from V and 4 bases from J, with 23 bases between. The CDR3 is 16 residues long. Germline assignment: CDR1 SQVTM and CDR2 ANQGSEA. The CDR3 DNA follows: TGCAGCGCCCTCCCCAGGGGGGCCCGGGGGAAAAACATTCAGTACTTC. This sequence encodes CSALPRGARGKNIQYF.

This chain links TRBV18 with TRBJ1-1; D remains unclear. Germline V gives CDR1 KGHSH, CDR2 LQKENI. The CDR3 covers 13 residues. The V gene lost 6 bases and the J gene lost 1 base, with 9 bases spanning the gap. CDR3 in amino acids: CASSGERNTEAFF. The CDR3 DNA follows: TGTGCCAGCTCGGGAGAAAGGAACACTGAAGCTTTCTTT.

In the case of this clone: The junction differs from germline at one of its ends, possibly a read error. The chain recombines TRBV5-1 with TRBJ2-5; TRBD1 is a possible D gene (5 bases). This CDR3 comprises 13 residues. CDR1 SGHRS and CDR2 YFSETQ come from the germline V gene. In DNA, the CDR3 is TGCGCCAGCAGAGGGGCCATGGAAGAGGCCCAGTACTTC. This codes for CASRGAMEEAQYF.

The V call is TRBV5-1, the J call TRBJ1-3; TRBD1 might be the D (6 bases). Germline V gives CDR1 SGHRS, CDR2 YFSETQ. Trimming removed 6 bases at V and 0 bases at J, with 13 bases between. This CDR3 spans 15 amino acids. In DNA, the CDR3 is TGCGCCAGCACCCGTGGGGGCCTCTCTGGAAACACCATATATTTT. It specifies CASTRGGLSGNTIYF.

The CDR3 coding sequence is TGTGCCAGCAGCTTTGGGACAGGGCCCTATCAGCCCCAGCATTTT. This translates into CASSFGTGPYQPQHF. The chain recombines TRBV7-9 with TRBJ1-5, with 9 bases fitting TRBD1. Germline loops: CDR1 SEHNR, CDR2 FQNEAQ (reference sequence). Trimming removed 3 bases from V and 5 bases from J; junction bases left unmatched: 5. This CDR3 contains 15 residues.

The V and J genes are TRBV6-6 and TRBJ1-1; D is unclear. Germline V gives CDR1 MNHNY, CDR2 SVGAGI (reference sequence). V was shortened by 0 bases and J by 8 bases, with 7 bases between the two germline ends. The CDR3 is made up of 12 amino acids. The CDR3 DNA is TGTGCCAGCAGTTACTCCGCAAGCGAAGCTTTCTTT. Translating it yields CASSYSASEAFF.

The chain is built from TRBV9 and TRBJ1-1; TRBD1 matches at 8 bases. Germline V lookup: CDR1 SGDLS, CDR2 YYNGEE. The length of the CDR3 is 14 residues. V lost 3 bases, J lost 3 bases, and 4 bases stayed unmatched. CDR3 region: CASSARGQDTEAFF. CDR3 coding DNA: TGTGCCAGCAGCGCCAGGGGGCAGGACACTGAAGCTTTCTTT.

The chain carries TRBV4-1 and TRBJ1-1; no clear D gene. V lost 4 bases to trimming and J lost 4 bases, with 16 bases between them. The CDR3 runs to 15 residues. Germline lookup yields CDR1 MGHRA and CDR2 YSYEKL. The CDR3 loop is CASSPPGRSITEAFF. CDR3 bases: TGCGCCAGCAGCCCGCCAGGTAGAAGTATCACTGAAGCTTTCTTT.

The V and J genes are TRBV11-3 and TRBJ2-5, with D tentatively TRBD1 (6 bases). Looked up from germline, CDR1 is SGHNT and CDR2 is YENEEA. The CDR3 consists of 15 residues. Trimming removed 1 base at V and 2 bases at J, with 11 bases between. The CDR3 nucleotides are TGTGCCAGCAGCTTAGCGGGACACCTACAAGAGACCCAGTACTTC. Its translation is CASSLAGHLQETQYF.

The DNA of the CDR3 is TGTGCCAGCAGCGAACTCGAATTTGCGGGGAAGACCCAGTACTTC. Its protein is CASSELEFAGKTQYF. The rearrangement links TRBV6-1 to TRBJ2-5; TRBD2 might be the D (6 bases). Trimming removed 6 bases from V and 6 bases from J, with 20 bases in between. Germline CDR1 MNHNS, CDR2 SASEGT. The CDR3 spans 15 residues.

Turning to this clone: The junction shows a germline mismatch at one end, possibly a read error. V gene TRBV6-5 combines with J gene TRBJ2-7, with TRBD2 matching over 8 bases. The length of the CDR3 is 15 residues. CDR1 is MNHEY and CDR2 is SVGAGI in the germline V gene. CDR3 protein: CASRYSERGTYEQYF. The CDR3 bases are TGTGCCAGCAGGTACTCGGAGCGGGGGACCTACGAGCAGTACTTC.

J is TRBJ1-6 and V is TRBV9; D remains unclear. V was trimmed by 0 bases and J by 8 bases, leaving 9 bases between them. Looked up from germline, CDR1 is SGDLS and CDR2 is YYNGEE. The CDR3 covers 14 residues. As DNA, the CDR3 is TGTGCCAGCAGCGTAGATGGGCCAGATTCACCCCTCCACTTT. Its protein is CASSVDGPDSPLHF.

V is TRBV5-1 and J is TRBJ2-1; 8 bases are shared with TRBD1. V dropped 4 bases and J dropped 6; count of bases not matched to a gene: 9. Germline V gene lookup returns CDR1 SGHRS and CDR2 YFSETQ. The CDR3 contains 15 residues. CDR3 coding DNA: TGCGCCAGCAGCCCCCGACAGGGGAGTGGCAATGAGCAGTTCTTC. It is translated as CASSPRQGSGNEQFF.

The rearrangement links TRBV28 to TRBJ1-1; 7 positions match TRBD1. Trimming cost V 11 bases and J 0 bases; bases outside gene matches: 6. The CDR3 runs 13 residues. Germline V lookup: CDR1 MDHEN, CDR2 SYDVKM. CDR3 coding DNA: TGTGCCGGGAAGACAGGGCTGAACACTGAAGCTTTCTTT. Protein product: CAGKTGLNTEAFF.

This chain uses TRBV21-1 with TRBJ1-4; the D call in the table, TRBD1, was not verified against the DNA. TRBV21-1 represents a pseudogene. This CDR3 contains 17 residues. The CDR3 reads CASSKGGQGAPNEKLFF. CDR3 nucleotide sequence: TGTGCCAGCAGCAAAGGGGGACAGGGAGCTCCTAATGAAAAACTGTTTTTT.